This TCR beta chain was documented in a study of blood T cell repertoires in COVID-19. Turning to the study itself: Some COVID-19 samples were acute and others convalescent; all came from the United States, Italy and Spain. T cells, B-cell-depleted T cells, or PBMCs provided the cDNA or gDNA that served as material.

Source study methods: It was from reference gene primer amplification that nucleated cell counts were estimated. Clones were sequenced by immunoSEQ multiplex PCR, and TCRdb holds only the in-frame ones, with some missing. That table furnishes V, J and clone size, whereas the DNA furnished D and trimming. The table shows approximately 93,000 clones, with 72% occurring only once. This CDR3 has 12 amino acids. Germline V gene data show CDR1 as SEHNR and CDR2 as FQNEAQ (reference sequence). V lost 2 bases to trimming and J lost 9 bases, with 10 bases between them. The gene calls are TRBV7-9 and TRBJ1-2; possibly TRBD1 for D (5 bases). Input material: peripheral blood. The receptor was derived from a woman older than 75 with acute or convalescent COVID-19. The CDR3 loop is CASSLPRQSYTF. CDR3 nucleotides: TGTGCCAGCAGCTTACCTCGACAGAGCTACACCTTC.